This is a list of T cell receptor beta chains from one sample in a study of blood T cell repertoires in COVID-19. Assay used: immunoSEQ multiplex PCR; TCRdb lists only in-frame clones, some missing. The sample consists of some 250,000 clones, roughly nine tenths of them appearing once. The sequenced sample was peripheral blood. The receptors were sampled from a woman aged 25 to 45 with COVID-19, enrolled during active disease. Each CDR3 is given with its conserved first and last residue. D genes are given only for firm matches. Expanded clones get a size class; other rows say once, few or many, or leave the size out.

size | J | V | D | DNA | CDR3
NA | TRBJ2-7 | TRBV14 | TRBD1 | TGTGCCAGCAGCCAAGATTGGTGGGACAGACCCTACGAGCAGTACTTC | CASSQDWWDRPYEQYF
NA | TRBJ1-2 | TRBV3-1/TRBV3-2 | NA | TGTGCCAGCAGCCGCGTGATGGAGGGAGGTTGGTATGGCTACACCTTC | CASSRVMEGGWYGYTF
NA | TRBJ1-2 | TRBV13 | NA | TGTGCCAGCAGCTCAGCCGGGGAAGTGGGTTACTATGGCTACACCTTC | CASSSAGEVGYYGYTF
NA | TRBJ1-1 | TRBV3-1/TRBV3-2 | NA | TGTGCCAGCAGGGGCGCAGATGAAGCTTTCTTT | CASRGADEAFF
NA | TRBJ2-7 | TRBV7-6 | NA | TGTGCCAGCAGCTTAGTGGCAGAATGGGGCGACGAGCAGTACTTC | CASSLVAEWGDEQYF
NA | TRBJ2-1 | TRBV2 | TRBD1 | TGTGCCAGCATTCACGGGGAGGGACAGGGGTACAATGAGCAGTTCTTC | CASIHGEGQGYNEQFF
NA | TRBJ2-3 | TRBV27 | TRBD1 | TGTGCCAGCAGTTACCGGGACAGCTCAACAGATACGCAGTATTTT | CASSYRDSSTDTQYF
NA | TRBJ2-3 | TRBV3-1/TRBV3-2 | TRBD2 | TGTGCCAGCAGCCAACCTCCACTAGCGGGGGGGAGGAGCACAGATACGCAGTATTTT | CASSQPPLAGGRSTDTQYF
NA | TRBJ2-2 | TRBV12-3/TRBV12-4 | NA | TGTGCCAGCAGTTTGTGGGGCGCCGGGGAGCTGTTTTTT | CASSLWGAGELFF
NA | TRBJ1-1 | TRBV28 | NA | TGTGCCAGCAGTTTGGCGACAGGAGCCGTAACTGAAGCTTTCTTT | CASSLATGAVTEAFF
NA | TRBJ2-1 | TRBV7-9 | TRBD2 | TGTGCCAGCAGCAAATGGACTAGCGGGGGGTTCAATGAGCAGTTCTTC | CASSKWTSGGFNEQFF
once | TRBJ2-7 | TRBV6-6 | TRBD2 | TGTGCCAGCAGTAGAGCGGGACACGAGCAGTACTTC | CASSRAGHEQYF
NA | TRBJ2-1 | TRBV14 | TRBD1 | TGTGCCACCACCCCAGGGACAGGGGAAATCTGGTCTTGGAATGAGCAGTTCTTC | CATTPGTGEIWSWNEQFF
NA | TRBJ1-1 | TRBV5-6 | NA | TGTGCCAGCAGCCCAACAGGGACTGAAGCTTTCTTT | CASSPTGTEAFF
many | TRBJ1-1 | TRBV28 | TRBD1 | TGTGCCAGCAGCAGGGACAGGGTCACTGAAGCTTTCTTT | CASSRDRVTEAFF
few | TRBJ1-1 | TRBV6-6 | NA | TGTGCCAGCAGTTACCCGACCGGGATCAACACTGAAGCTTTCTTT | CASSYPTGINTEAFF
NA | TRBJ1-1 | TRBV18 | NA | TGTGCCAGCTCAACCTTGAATACGGGGGGCACTGAAGCTTTCTTT | CASSTLNTGGTEAFF
NA | TRBJ1-1 | TRBV6-5 | TRBD1 | TGTGCCAGCAGTTACTTACAGGGGGCTGAAGCTTTCTTT | CASSYLQGAEAFF
once | TRBJ1-6 | TRBV3-1/TRBV3-2 | NA | TGTGCCAGTCAGGGGAGCTCCTATAATTCACCCCTCCACTTT | CASQGSSYNSPLHF